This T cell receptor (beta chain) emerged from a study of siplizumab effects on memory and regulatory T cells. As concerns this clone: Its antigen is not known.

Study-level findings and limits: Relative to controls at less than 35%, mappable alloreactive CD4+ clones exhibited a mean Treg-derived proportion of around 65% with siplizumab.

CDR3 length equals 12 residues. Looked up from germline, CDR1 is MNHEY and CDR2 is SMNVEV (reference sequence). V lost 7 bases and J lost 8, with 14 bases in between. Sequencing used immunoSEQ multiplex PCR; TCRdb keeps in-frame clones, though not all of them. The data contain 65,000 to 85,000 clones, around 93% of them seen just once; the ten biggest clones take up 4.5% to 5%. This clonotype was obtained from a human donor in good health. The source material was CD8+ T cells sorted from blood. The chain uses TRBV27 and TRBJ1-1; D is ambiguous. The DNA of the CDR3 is TGTGCCAGCACCTATCCCGGAGGGGAAGCTTTCTTT. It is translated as CASTYPGGEAFF.